This record covers a single T cell receptor (beta chain). The entry originates in a study of blood T cell repertoires in COVID-19. Across the whole study: Italy, Spain and the United States were the sources of the convalescent and acute COVID-19 samples. PBMCs, B-cell-depleted T cells, or T cells were the source of the cDNA or gDNA that made up the material.

TCRdb keeps only in-frame clones here, not all; method: immunoSEQ multiplex PCR. Counted here are tens of thousands of clones, around nine tenths occurring once; the ten biggest clones make up about 9.3%. The junction had 8 bases not matched to a gene; V was cut back by 5 bases and J by 6 bases. The germline gives CDR1 LNHDA, CDR2 SQIVND (reference sequence). The CDR3 is 14 residues long. The chain uses TRBV19 and TRBJ1-2, with TRBD1 identical over 8 bases. Material for sequencing was peripheral blood. The receptor's source is a human donor with active COVID-19. The donor label of this sample is uncertain. The CDR3 region is CASSPPGQGDGYTF. CDR3 nucleotides: TGTGCCAGTAGTCCACCCGGACAGGGAGATGGCTACACCTTC.